Sequencing of this TCR beta chain was carried out in a study of CD8+CD57+ T cells in acquired aplastic anemia. Study-level information: Around 3.5 ug was the average amount of DNA from sorted CD4+ and CD8+ cells. The study, taken as a whole, reports: Found in both controls and patients were some 30 CD8+ CDR3 sequences.

The germline V gene encodes CDR1 SGHTA and CDR2 FQGNSA. This CDR3 is built from 15 residues. V lost 2 bases and J 2 bases, leaving 10 bases between the germline ends. Genomic DNA served as template for TCR beta VDJ and CDR3 profiling. TCRdb redid the calling of the reads with MiXCR, one entry per CDR3 protein. The table includes about 160,000 distinct CDR3 sequences, roughly half detected once. This clonotype was counted ten times or more. The target antigen is unknown. Before being chosen for sequencing, patients had shown CD8+CD57+ cell expansion by flow cytometry. The diagnosis in all patients was severe acquired aplastic anemia.

The TCR originated in a human donor with aplastic anemia. Sequenced input: sorted CD4+, CD8+, or CD8+CD57+ T cells (not recorded which) from PBMCs. V and J are TRBV7-2 and TRBJ1-5; D gene uncertain. DNA of the CDR3: TGTGCCAGCAGCTTACGTGACACCGGCAATCAGCCCCAGCATTTT. It encodes CASSLRDTGNQPQHF.